Described below is a single T cell receptor (beta chain) sequence and its context. This sample is drawn from a study of blood T cell repertoires in COVID-19. Study at large: Samples representing acute and convalescent COVID-19 were sourced from the United States, Italy and Spain. T cells, B-cell-depleted T cells, or PBMCs provided the cDNA or gDNA that served as material.

In germline, CDR1 is SGHKS, CDR2 YYEKEE (reference sequence). V lost 5 bases to trimming and J lost 5 bases, with 19 bases between them. The length of the CDR3 is 15 residues. In the study's own analysis: Scientists estimated how many nucleated cells there were by amplifying reference gene primers. TCRdb keeps only in-frame clones here, not all; method: immunoSEQ multiplex PCR. V and J calls plus clone size are reproduced from that table; the DNA served to infer D and trimming. This table has roughly 200,000 clones, about 86% appearing once. Sequencing input: peripheral blood. The chain has TRBV5-5 and TRBJ1-1, with D possibly being TRBD1 (5 bases). The sequence derives from a man over 45 with active or convalescent COVID-19. CDR3 loop: CASSLGHNMGTEAFF. CDR3 DNA sequence: TGTGCCAGCAGTCTGGGGCACAACATGGGGACTGAAGCTTTCTTT. Drawing the rest from reference TRBV5-5 and TRBJ1-1, the complete variable domain is DAGVTQSPTHLIKTRGQQVTLRCSPISGHKSVSWYQQVLGQGPQFIFQYYEKEERGRGNFPDRFSARQFPNYSSELNVNALLLGDSALYLCASSLGHNMGTEAFFGQGTRLTVV.